This is a list of T cell receptor beta chains from one sample in a study of cytomegalovirus exposure and HLA in healthy donors. This table comes from immunoSEQ multiplex PCR, and its TCRdb copy is limited to in-frame clones, with some not included. Seen here are about 130,000 clones, approximately 80% observed once, and the top ten hold approximately 11%. Sequenced sample: PBMCs. The receptors were sampled from a male donor in good health and CMV-seropositive. Each CDR3 is given without its conserved first and last residue.

>TRBJ2-5|TRBV29-1
SVGRTSGSGETQY
>TRBJ2-3|TRBV7-9
ASSFAGQGSQY
>TRBJ2-7|TRBV1
TSSHPMGLAKYEQY
>TRBJ2-5|TRBV9
ASSPQGSGGAETQY
>TRBJ2-5|TRBV5-4
ASSLTGAGETQY
>-|TRBV7-9
ASSLESEQY
>TRBJ2-7|TRBV5-6
ASSDPGGDEQY
>TRBJ2-3|TRBV6-5
ASSPSTDTQY
>TRBJ2-7|TRBV13
ASSEGLAGLSGLEQY
>TRBJ1-5|TRBV28
ASSLIVFKKDSNQPQH
>TRBJ2-2|TRBV15
ATSRAPPGELF
>TRBJ1-1|TRBV5-1
ASSLQDMNTEAF
>TRBJ2-3|TRBV6-4
ASSAGLAETDTQY
>TRBJ1-1|TRBV19
ASRLQGEAF